Listed here is a single T cell receptor beta chain. No antigen is known for it. The data derive from a study of blood T cells in healthy people across ages. Study-level findings and limits: Donor CMV infection status was unknown, possibly confounding age-related changes in expanded clonotypes. With naive T cell percentage, TCR beta diversity showed a strong correlation.

The second PCR ran roughly 6 to 11 cycles with a sample-barcoded 5' primer and J-beta primers. MiXCR, run by TCRdb on the 5' RACE reads, gives a single entry per CDR3 protein. Seen here are under 1,000,000 distinct CDR3 sequences, 46% observed once, and the top ten hold 18%. Germline V gene lookup returns CDR1 MDHEN and CDR2 SYDVKM. This CDR3 region has 12 residues. With 6 bases removed from V and 2 bases from J, the gap between germline ends came to 7 bases. Sequencing was done on a sample of blood. The receptor was isolated from a man aged 80 or over in good health. This chain links TRBV28 with TRBJ2-5; D is undetermined. The CDR3 sequence is CASRSNQETQYF. DNA of the CDR3: TGTGCCAGCAGATCTAATCAAGAGACCCAGTACTTC.